The clone carrying this T cell receptor (beta chain) was counted a few times. Its antigen is unidentified. This record belongs to a study of blood T cells in healthy people across ages. Study results and limitations: Whereas aged donors had fewer naive CD4+ cells, long-lived donors had more of them and higher diversity.

Using a J-beta primer mix together with a sample-barcoded 5' primer, a second PCR was run for roughly 6 to 12 cycles. Template switching added a 12-random-nucleotide identifier to every cDNA molecule. A single record per CDR3 protein comes from TCRdb applying MiXCR to the 5' RACE reads. The sample contains 1.5 million to 2 million distinct CDR3 sequences, roughly 52% of which appear only once. Germline CDR1 and CDR2: SGHDN and FVKESK. The germline V and J ends were trimmed by 0 bases and 2 bases, with 5 bases remaining between them. The CDR3 is 14 amino acids. This TCR was recovered from a woman aged 40 to 50 in good health. Source material: blood. V gene TRBV14 combines with J gene TRBJ2-1; no clear D gene. The CDR3: CASSQDWTYNEQFF. In DNA form, the CDR3 reads TGTGCCAGCAGCCAAGATTGGACCTACAATGAGCAGTTCTTC.